Presented here are 15 T cell receptor beta chains from one specimen sequenced in a study of blood T cell repertoires in COVID-19 (dated by TCRdb to 2019 to 2021). Libraries were prepared through the immunoSEQ multiplex PCR assay. TCRdb took over this immuneACCESS table, retaining in-frame rearrangements with V and J assigned. Such tables are incomplete; in checked studies, under half of the missing clones stem from an unresolved V gene, and the remainder is unexplained. The sample contains around 15,000 clones, about 80% of them found a single time. The ten top clones hold more than 14% of the sample. Sequenced: peripheral blood. The receptors come from a human donor in a cohort sampled during active COVID-19.

This clone was detected once. The chain recombines TRBV5-5 with TRBJ1-2; 7 bases map to TRBD1. This CDR3 comprises 15 residues. V was clipped by 4 bases and J by 0 bases; unmatched bases: 6. Germline lookup yields CDR1 SGHKS and CDR2 YYEKEE (reference sequence). The CDR3 protein is CASSATGATNYGYTF. CDR3 nucleotide sequence: TGTGCCAGCAGCGCCACAGGGGCCACTAACTATGGCTACACCTTC.

This chain uses TRBV7-8 with TRBJ1-2, with 10 bases lining up with TRBD1. The length of the CDR3 is 13 residues. Germline loops: CDR1 SGHVS, CDR2 FQNEAQ. With 6 bases clipped from V and 6 bases from J, the junction kept 4 bases outside the gene matches. CDR3 sequence reads: CASRKGTGDGYTF. The CDR3 coding sequence is TGTGCCAGCAGGAAGGGGACAGGGGATGGCTACACCTTC.

This chain joins TRBV10-3 and TRBJ2-1; 7 bases line up with TRBD2. V lost 10 bases to trimming and J lost 1 base; unmatched junction nucleotides: 4. This CDR3 is 13 amino acids long. The germline CDR1 and CDR2 sequences are ENHRY and SYGVKD. This CDR3 is CASRDYSYNEQFF. The CDR3, as DNA: TGTGCCAGCAGGGACTATTCCTACAATGAGCAGTTCTTC.

This clone is a singleton in its sample. The rearrangement uses TRBV28 and TRBJ2-2, with a weak D call TRBD2 (5 bases). Trimming removed 3 bases at V and 6 bases at J, with 17 bases between. Germline CDR1 MDHEN, CDR2 SYDVKM. The CDR3 totals 16 residues. Written as DNA, the CDR3 is TGTGCCAGCAGTTTGTTGACTACCAGTGGGGCCGGGGAGCTGTTTTTT. As protein: CASSLLTTSGAGELFF.

The genes are TRBV28 and TRBJ2-3; TRBD2 matches 7 bases. Unmatched junction bases numbered 5, after V lost 8 bases and J lost 0 bases. The CDR3 covers 14 residues. Germline assignment: CDR1 MDHEN and CDR2 SYDVKM. DNA of the CDR3: TGTGCCAGCGGAGCTAGCGGCAGCACAGATACGCAGTATTTT. It codes for CASGASGSTDTQYF.

The rearrangement uses TRBV25-1 and TRBJ1-2; D gene unclear. This CDR3 has 14 amino acids. Trimming removed 3 bases at V and 8 bases at J, with 16 bases between. Looked up from germline, CDR1 is MGHDK and CDR2 is SYGVNS. The CDR3 bases are TGTGCCAGCAGTGAGATAAACACAGTAGGAGGCTACACCTTC. Its protein product is CASSEINTVGGYTF.

The chain carries TRBV21-1 and TRBJ2-1; the D call of TRBD2 is as the table states it, not checked on the DNA. TRBV21-1 constitutes a pseudogene. This CDR3 contains 11 residues. The CDR3 here is CASSNSGEQFF. CDR3 DNA sequence: TGTGCCAGCAGCAATTCCGGTGAGCAGTTCTTC.

This clone has just one count. The J gene is TRBJ2-6, the V gene TRBV28; no clear D. This CDR3 is built from 16 residues. The V and J ends lost 5 bases and 2 bases respectively, with 13 bases between them. The V gene's germline CDR1 is MDHEN and CDR2 SYDVKM. CDR3 in DNA: TGTGCCAGCAGTGTGACAAAAATTACTGGGGCCAACGTCCTGACTTTC. Its translation: CASSVTKITGANVLTF.

V gene TRBV7-2 combines with J gene TRBJ2-1; D not certain. The CDR3 is made up of 12 amino acids. Germline V CDR1 and CDR2: SGHTA, FQGNSA. V lost 4 bases and J lost 8, with 9 bases in between. The CDR3 region is CASSSDSYEQFF. In nucleotides, the CDR3 is TGTGCCAGCAGCTCGGATAGCTATGAGCAGTTCTTC. Variable domain in full (rest from reference TRBV7-2 and TRBJ2-1): GAGVSQSPSNKVTEKGKDVELRCDPISGHTALYWYRQSLGQGLEFLIYFQGNSAPDKSGLPSDRFSAERTGGSVSTLTIQRTQQEDSAVYLCASSSDSYEQFFGPGTRLTVL.

The genes are TRBV9 and TRBJ2-5; TRBD2 matches 8 bases. Germline V gene sequence: CDR1 SGDLS, CDR2 YYNGEE. V lost 0 bases and J lost 5; bases outside the gene matches: 3. The CDR3 is made up of 14 amino acids. CDR3 loop: CASSVGTSPETQYF. The DNA of the CDR3 is TGTGCCAGCAGCGTAGGGACTAGCCCTGAGACCCAGTACTTC. Variable domain in full (rest from reference TRBV9 and TRBJ2-5): DSGVTQTPKHLITATGQRVTLRCSPRSGDLSVYWYQQSLDQGLQFLIQYYNGEERAKGNILERFSAQQFPDLHSELNLSSLELGDSALYFCASSVGTSPETQYFGPGTRLLVL.

V gene TRBV10-2 combines with J gene TRBJ2-1; TRBD2 matches 13 bases. The CDR3 has 18 residues. Germline CDR1 is WSHSY and CDR2 is SAAADI. The J segment lost 1 base and the V segment lost 10 bases, leaving 13 bases of the junction unmatched. The CDR3 coding sequence is TGCGCCACCCAATTACTAGCGGGGGGGCCTCTATCCTACAATGAGCAGTTCTTC. Translated: CATQLLAGGPLSYNEQFF.

This clone was observed a single time. The V gene is TRBV2, the J gene TRBJ2-1; TRBD1 matches 7 bases. The CDR3 is made up of 12 amino acids. Germline loops: CDR1 SNHLY, CDR2 FYNNEI. V was clipped by 5 bases and J by 9 bases; unmatched bases: 4. The CDR3 is CASSPPGGEQFF. The CDR3 DNA sequence: TGTGCCAGCAGTCCCCCAGGGGGTGAGCAGTTCTTC.

V and J are TRBV7-8 and TRBJ1-5, with TRBD1 matching 7 bases. The CDR3 totals 15 residues. The junction had 5 bases not matched to a gene; V was cut back by 0 bases and J by 6 bases. Germline V lookup: CDR1 SGHVS, CDR2 FQNEAQ. The CDR3 DNA reads TGTGCCAGCAGCTTAGCAGCAGGGGGGCGTCAGCCCCAGCATTTT. Residues: CASSLAAGGRQPQHF.

This rearrangement joins TRBV20-1 to TRBJ2-1; D is undetermined. Germline values: CDR1 DFQATT, CDR2 SNEGSKA (reference sequence). The V end lost 3 bases, the J end lost 5 bases, and 17 bases lay between the germline ends. The CDR3 loop spans 15 amino acids. The DNA for the CDR3 is TGCAGTGCTAGTGTAGTTAGCCAAGTCCACAATGAGCAGTTCTTC. As protein: CSASVVSQVHNEQFF.

This chain connects TRBV4-1 to TRBJ1-2; 10 bases are shared with TRBD1. The germline CDR1 and CDR2 sequences are MGHRA and YSYEKL. This CDR3 is 15 amino acids long. V lost 4 bases and J lost 4; bases outside the gene matches: 6. CDR3 protein: CASSPIWTGGYGYTF. In nucleotides, the CDR3 is TGCGCCAGCAGCCCCATTTGGACAGGGGGCTATGGCTACACCTTC.